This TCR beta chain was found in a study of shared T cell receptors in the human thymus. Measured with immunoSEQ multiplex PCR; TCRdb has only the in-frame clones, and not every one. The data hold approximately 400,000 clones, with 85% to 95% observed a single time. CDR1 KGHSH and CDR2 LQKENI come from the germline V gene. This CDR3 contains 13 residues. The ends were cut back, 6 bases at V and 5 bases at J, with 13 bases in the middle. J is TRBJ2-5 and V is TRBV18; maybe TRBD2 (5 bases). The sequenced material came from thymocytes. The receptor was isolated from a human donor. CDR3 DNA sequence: TGTGCCAGCTCGCCCCCCTCGGGGGAGACCCAGTACTTC. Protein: CASSPPSGETQYF. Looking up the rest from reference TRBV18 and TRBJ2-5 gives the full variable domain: NAGVMQNPRHLVRRRGQEARLRCSPMKGHSHVYWYRQLPEEGLKFMVYLQKENIIDESGMPKERFSAEFPKEGPSILRIQQVVRGDSAAYFCASSPPSGETQYFGPGTRLLVL.